This T cell receptor beta chain was recorded in a study of Ad26.COV2.S vaccination and SARS-CoV-2 variants. Overall study findings and caveats: Compared with placebo recipients, vaccine recipients had higher spike-specific TCR breadth.

The CDR3 contains 15 residues. V shed 4 bases, J shed 0 bases, and the junction held 4 bases outside the gene matches. Germline CDR1 reads SGHTS; CDR2 reads YDEGEE. Measured with immunoSEQ multiplex PCR; TCRdb has only the in-frame clones, and not every one. The sample carries about 350,000 clones, more than 75% recorded once. The treatment was: around 19 received Ad26.COV2.S at low or high dose, single or two shots; about 5 received placebo; per-sample allocation not given. It was on day 63 after the first vaccine or placebo injection that samples were taken. On this clone itself: Its antigen is undetermined.

Sequencing used peripheral blood, obtained in a trial of Ad26.COV2.S vaccine versus placebo. The receptor was derived from a person aged 18-60 years who received the Ad26.COV2.S COVID-19 vaccine or a placebo. The chain carries TRBV5-8 and TRBJ1-1; 9 bases map to TRBD1. The CDR3 loop is CASSTGGILNTEAFF. CDR3 coding DNA: TGTGCCAGCAGCACAGGGGGCATACTGAACACTGAAGCTTTCTTT.